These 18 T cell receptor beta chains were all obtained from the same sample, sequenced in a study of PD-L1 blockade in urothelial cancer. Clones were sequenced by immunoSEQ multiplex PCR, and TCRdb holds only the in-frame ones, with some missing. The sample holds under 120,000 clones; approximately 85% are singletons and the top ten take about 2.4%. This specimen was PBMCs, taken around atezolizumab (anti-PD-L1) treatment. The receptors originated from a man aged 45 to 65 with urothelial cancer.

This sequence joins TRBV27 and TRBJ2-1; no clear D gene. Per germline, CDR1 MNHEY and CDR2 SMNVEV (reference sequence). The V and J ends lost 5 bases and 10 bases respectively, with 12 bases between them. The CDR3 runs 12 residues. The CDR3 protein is CASSPFAGEQFF. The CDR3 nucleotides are TGTGCCAGCAGTCCATTTGCAGGCGAGCAGTTCTTC.

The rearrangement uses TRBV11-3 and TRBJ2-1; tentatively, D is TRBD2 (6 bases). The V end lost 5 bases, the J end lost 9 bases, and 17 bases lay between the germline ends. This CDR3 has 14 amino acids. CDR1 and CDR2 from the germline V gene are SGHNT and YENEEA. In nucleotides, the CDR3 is TGTGCCAGCAGCCGGGGAGGAGGGTCAGGTGAGCAGTTCTTC. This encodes CASSRGGGSGEQFF. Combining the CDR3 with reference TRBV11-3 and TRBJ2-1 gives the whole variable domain EAGVVQSPRYKIIEKKQPVAFWCNPISGHNTLYWYLQNLGQGPELLIRYENEEAVDDSQLPKDRFSAERLKGVDSTLKIQPAELGDSAVYLCASSRGGGSGEQFFGPGTRLTVL.

CDR3 in amino acids: CAWSVGQSSNQPQHF. CDR3 DNA sequence: TGTGCCTGGAGTGTTGGGCAGAGCAGCAATCAGCCCCAGCATTTT. The chain uses TRBV30 and TRBJ1-5; D is unclear. Germline V gene lookup returns CDR1 GTSNPN and CDR2 SVGIG (reference sequence). The CDR3 extends over 15 amino acids. The ends were cut back, 0 bases at V and 1 base at J, with 10 bases in the middle.

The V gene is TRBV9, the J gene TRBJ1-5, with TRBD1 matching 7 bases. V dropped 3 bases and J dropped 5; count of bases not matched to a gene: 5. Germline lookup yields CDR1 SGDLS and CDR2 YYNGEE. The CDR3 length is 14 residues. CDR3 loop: CASSAGQTYQPQHF. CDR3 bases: TGTGCCAGCAGCGCGGGACAGACCTATCAGCCCCAGCATTTT. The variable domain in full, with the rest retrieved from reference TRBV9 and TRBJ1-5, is DSGVTQTPKHLITATGQRVTLRCSPRSGDLSVYWYQQSLDQGLQFLIQYYNGEERAKGNILERFSAQQFPDLHSELNLSSLELGDSALYFCASSAGQTYQPQHFGDGTRLSIL.

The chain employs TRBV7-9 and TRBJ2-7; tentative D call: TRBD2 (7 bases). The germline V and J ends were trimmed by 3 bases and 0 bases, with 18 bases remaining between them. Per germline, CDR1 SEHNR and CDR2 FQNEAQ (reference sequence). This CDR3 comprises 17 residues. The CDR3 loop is CASSFAGAGFSSYEQYF. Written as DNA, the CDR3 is TGTGCCAGCAGCTTCGCGGGGGCAGGGTTCAGCTCCTACGAGCAGTACTTC.

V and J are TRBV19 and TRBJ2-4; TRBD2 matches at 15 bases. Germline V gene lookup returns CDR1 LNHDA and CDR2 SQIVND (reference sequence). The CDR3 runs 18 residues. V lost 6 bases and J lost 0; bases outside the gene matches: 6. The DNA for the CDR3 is TGTGCCAGTAGATCAACGGGACTAGCGGGAGGAGCCAAAAACATTCAGTACTTC. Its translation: CASRSTGLAGGAKNIQYF.

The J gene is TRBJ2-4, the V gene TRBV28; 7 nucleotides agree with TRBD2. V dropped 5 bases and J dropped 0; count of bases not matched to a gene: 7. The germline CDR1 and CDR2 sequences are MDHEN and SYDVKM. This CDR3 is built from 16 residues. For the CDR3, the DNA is TGTGCCAGCAGTGAAAGGGACTACCAAGCCAAAAACATTCAGTACTTC. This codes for CASSERDYQAKNIQYF.

Here the CDR3 reads CASSLTSRSADTQYF. CDR3 nucleotides: TGTGCCAGCAGTTTGACTAGCCGGTCCGCAGATACGCAGTATTTT. The gene calls are TRBV27 and TRBJ2-3; 7 nucleotides align to TRBD2. With 3 bases clipped from V and 4 bases from J, the junction kept 7 bases outside the gene matches. CDR1 and CDR2 (germline): MNHEY, SMNVEV (reference sequence). The CDR3 has 15 amino acids.

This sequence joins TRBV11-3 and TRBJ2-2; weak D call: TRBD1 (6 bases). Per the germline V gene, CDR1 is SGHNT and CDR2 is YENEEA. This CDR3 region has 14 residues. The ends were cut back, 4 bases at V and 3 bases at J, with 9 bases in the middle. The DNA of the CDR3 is TGTGCCAGCAGCTCAGGGGTTTACACCGGGGAGCTGTTTTTT. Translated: CASSSGVYTGELFF.

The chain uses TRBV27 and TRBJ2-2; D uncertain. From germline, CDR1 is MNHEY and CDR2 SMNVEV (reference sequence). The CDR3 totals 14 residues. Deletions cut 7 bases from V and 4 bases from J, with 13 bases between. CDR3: CASNLGGFTGELFF. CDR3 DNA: TGTGCCAGCAACCTAGGCGGATTCACCGGGGAGCTGTTTTTT.

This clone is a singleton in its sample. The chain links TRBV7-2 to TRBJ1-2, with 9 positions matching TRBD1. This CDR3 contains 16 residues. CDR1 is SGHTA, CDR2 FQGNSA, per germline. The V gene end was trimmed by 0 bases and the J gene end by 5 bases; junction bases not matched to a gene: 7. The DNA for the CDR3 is TGTGCCAGCAGCTTAGCGTCGGGACAGGGAGGGTATGGCTACACCTTC. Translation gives CASSLASGQGGYGYTF.

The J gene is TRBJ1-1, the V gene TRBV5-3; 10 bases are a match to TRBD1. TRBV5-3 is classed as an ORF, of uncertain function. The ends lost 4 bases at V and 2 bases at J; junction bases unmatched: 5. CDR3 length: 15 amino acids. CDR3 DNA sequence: TGTGCCAGAAGCAGCCGACAGGGGGCCAACACTGAAGCTTTCTTT. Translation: CARSSRQGANTEAFF.

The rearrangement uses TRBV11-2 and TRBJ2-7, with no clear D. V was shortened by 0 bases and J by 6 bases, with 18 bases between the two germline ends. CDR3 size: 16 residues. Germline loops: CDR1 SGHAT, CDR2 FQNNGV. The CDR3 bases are TGTGCCAGCAGCTTAGATCTAGGTCGCCCCTCTCTCGAGCAGTACTTC. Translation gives CASSLDLGRPSLEQYF.

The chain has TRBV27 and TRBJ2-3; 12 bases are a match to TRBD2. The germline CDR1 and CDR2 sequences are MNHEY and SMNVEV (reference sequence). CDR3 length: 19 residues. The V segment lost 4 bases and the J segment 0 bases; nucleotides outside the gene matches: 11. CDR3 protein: CASSSLGTSGSSSTDTQYF. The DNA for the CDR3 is TGTGCCAGCAGTTCCCTCGGGACTAGCGGGTCGTCTAGCACAGATACGCAGTATTTT.

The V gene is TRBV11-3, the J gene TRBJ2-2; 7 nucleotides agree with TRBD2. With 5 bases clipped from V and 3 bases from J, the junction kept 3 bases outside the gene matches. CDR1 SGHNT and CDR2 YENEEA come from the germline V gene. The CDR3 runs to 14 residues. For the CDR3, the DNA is TGTGCCAGCAGCCCAAGCGGGGACACCGGGGAGCTGTTTTTT. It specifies CASSPSGDTGELFF.

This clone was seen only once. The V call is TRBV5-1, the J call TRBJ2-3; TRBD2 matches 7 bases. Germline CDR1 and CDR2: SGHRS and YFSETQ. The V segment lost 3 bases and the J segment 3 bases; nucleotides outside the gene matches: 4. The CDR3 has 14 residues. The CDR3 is CASSSYGRTDTQYF. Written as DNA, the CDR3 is TGCGCCAGCAGCTCCTACGGGAGGACAGATACGCAGTATTTT.

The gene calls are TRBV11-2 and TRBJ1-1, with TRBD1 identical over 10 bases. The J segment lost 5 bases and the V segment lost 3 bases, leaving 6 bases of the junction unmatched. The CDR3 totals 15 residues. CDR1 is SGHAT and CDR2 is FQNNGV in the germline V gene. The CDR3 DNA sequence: TGTGCCAGCAGCTTCCGGGACAGGGGTGTTACTGAAGCTTTCTTT. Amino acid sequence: CASSFRDRGVTEAFF.

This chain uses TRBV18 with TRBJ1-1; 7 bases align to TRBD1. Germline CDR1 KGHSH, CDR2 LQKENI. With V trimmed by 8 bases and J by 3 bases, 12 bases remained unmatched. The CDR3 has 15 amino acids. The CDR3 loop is CASATKTGWDTEAFF. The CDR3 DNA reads TGTGCCAGCGCCACTAAGACAGGGTGGGACACTGAAGCTTTCTTT.